A single TCR beta chain is shown here with its context. Its cognate antigen is unknown. These data belong to a study of beta chain features in type 1 diabetes. The germline gives CDR1 SGHTA, CDR2 FQGNSA. With 6 bases removed from V and 7 bases from J, the gap between germline ends came to 16 bases. The CDR3 is 14 residues long. Overall study findings and caveats: TCRB CDR3s from Type 1 diabetes patients were moderately but significantly shorter in all four CD4+ subsets.

Every donor had blood drawn once into heparin, approximately 120 mL on average. Via CD45RO/CCR7/CD25/CD127/CD95/CD27, cells of the CD4+ naive, central memory, regulatory and stem cell-like memory subsets were sorted. Sorted populations all exceeded 95% purity. Expressed TCRB transcripts were sequenced after all isolated RNA was converted to cDNA. Here immunoSEQ multiplex PCR was the method, and the copy in TCRdb shows in-frame clones only, minus some. The table includes about 340,000 clones, roughly 13% detected once. This clonotype was sampled from a woman aged 18-29 years with type 1 diabetes. The sample comprised naive CD4+ T cells from blood. The genes are TRBV7-2 and TRBJ2-1; D is possibly TRBD2 (6 bases). CDR3 sequence: CASRGSGSGNEQFF. The DNA of the CDR3 is TGTGCCAGCAGGGGATCCGGGAGTGGGAATGAGCAGTTCTTC.